One T cell receptor beta chain is described in this entry. Antigen specificity is unknown. The sample carries other DNA sequences with the same CDR3. This sample stems from a study of shared clonotypes between healthy human individuals. On the study more broadly: Three CD4 naive, three CD4 memory, two CD8 naive and one CD8 memory plate were used per donor. Study-wide results and caveats: The study generally estimated greater richness for naive than memory subsets.

TCRdb's copy holds only in-frame clones and misses some; the assay was immunoSEQ multiplex PCR. The sample has some 2,100,000 clones; approximately 94% are singletons. CDR1 SGHTA and CDR2 FQGTGA come from the germline V gene. This CDR3 contains 13 residues. J gave up 6 bases and V 5 bases, and 3 bases lay outside the gene matches. This sequence originates from a man aged 18 to 35 in good health. The specimen was naive CD4+ T cells sorted from blood. Subset described: CD45RA+ positively selected. The chain couples TRBV7-3 to TRBJ2-7; 11 bases line up with TRBD1. The CDR3 DNA reads TGTGCCAGCAGCGCGGGACAGGGGGGCGAGCAGTACTTC. Protein product: CASSAGQGGEQYF. Supplemented by reference TRBV7-3 and TRBJ2-7, the full variable domain reads GAGVSQTPSNKVTEKGKYVELRCDPISGHTALYWYRQSLGQGPEFLIYFQGTGAADDSGLPNDRFFAVRPEGSVSTLKIQRTERGDSAVYLCASSAGQGGEQYFGPGTRLTVT.